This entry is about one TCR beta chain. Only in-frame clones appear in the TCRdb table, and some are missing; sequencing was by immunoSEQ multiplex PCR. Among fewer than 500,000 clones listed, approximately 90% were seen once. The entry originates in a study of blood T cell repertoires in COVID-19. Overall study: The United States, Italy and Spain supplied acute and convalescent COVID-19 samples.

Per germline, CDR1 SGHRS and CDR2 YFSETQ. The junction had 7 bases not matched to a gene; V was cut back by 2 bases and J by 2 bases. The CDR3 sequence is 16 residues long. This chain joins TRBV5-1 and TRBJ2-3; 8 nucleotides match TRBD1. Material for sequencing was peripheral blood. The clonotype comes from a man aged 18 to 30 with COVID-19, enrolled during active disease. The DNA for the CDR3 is TGCGCCAGCAGCTTTCAGGGGGCTATGTACACAGATACGCAGTATTTT. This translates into CASSFQGAMYTDTQYF.